This record covers a single T cell receptor (beta chain). The CDR3 consists of 15 residues. Germline loops: CDR1 LNHNV, CDR2 YYDKDF (reference sequence). The source of the sample is a study of monozygotic twins with inflammatory bowel disease. From whole blood, total RNA was isolated without any sorting of T cells. Researchers used roughly 3,800 ng of total RNA for each TCR library. UMIs were attached via template switching, each with a 6-nucleotide sample barcode. TCRdb reprocessed the 5' RACE reads, keeping one entry per CDR3 protein, no DNA. With 200,000 to 250,000 distinct CDR3 sequences in the sample, the ten largest clones hold 7.7%.

The chain uses TRBV15 and TRBJ1-4. Sequencing was carried out using blood. The sequence was collected from a human donor with ulcerative colitis or Crohn's disease, or a healthy co-twin of an affected twin (not recorded which). CDR3 loop: CATSREQLHNEKLFF.